The present TCR beta chain was sequenced within a study of radiation and T cells in renal cell carcinoma. Sequencing used immunoSEQ multiplex PCR; TCRdb keeps in-frame clones, though not all of them. The data hold some 95,000 clones, with less than 90% observed a single time. Time point meaning: baseline pretreatment blood. Specified treatment: 15 Gy SBRT to primary tumor, nephrectomy 4 weeks later. Germline V CDR1 and CDR2: MNHNS, SASEGT. There are 17 residues in the CDR3. J gave up 5 bases and V 2 bases, and 8 bases lay outside the gene matches. The chain joins TRBV6-1 to TRBJ2-1; 11 nucleotides line up with TRBD2. The receptor comes from a man aged 45 to 65 with renal cell carcinoma. The starting material was blood, obtained from a patient whose treatment included radiotherapy and nephrectomy. The DNA for the CDR3 is TGTGCCAGCAGTGAAATTTTAGGGACTAGCGGTAACAATGAGCAGTTCTTC. Its translation: CASSEILGTSGNNEQFF.